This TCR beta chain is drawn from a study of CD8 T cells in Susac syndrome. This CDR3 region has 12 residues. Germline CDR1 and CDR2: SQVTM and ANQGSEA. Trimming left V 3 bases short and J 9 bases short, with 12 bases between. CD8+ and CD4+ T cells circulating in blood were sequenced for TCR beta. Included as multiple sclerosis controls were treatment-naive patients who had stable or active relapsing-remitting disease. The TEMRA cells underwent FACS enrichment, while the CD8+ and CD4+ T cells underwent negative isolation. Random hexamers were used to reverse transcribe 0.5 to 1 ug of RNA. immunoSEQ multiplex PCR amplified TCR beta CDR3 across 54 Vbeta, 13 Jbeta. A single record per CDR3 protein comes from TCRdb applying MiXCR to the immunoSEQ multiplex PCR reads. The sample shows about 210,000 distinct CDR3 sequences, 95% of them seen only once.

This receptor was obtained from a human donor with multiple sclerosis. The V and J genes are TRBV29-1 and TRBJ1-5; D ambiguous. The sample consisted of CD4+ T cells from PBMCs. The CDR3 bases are TGCAGCGTTGAGGGGTTGGGAGGGCCCCAGCATTTT. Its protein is CSVEGLGGPQHF.